This T cell receptor (beta chain) comes out of a study of spatial heterogeneity in lung cancer. V lost 1 base and J 5 bases, leaving 11 bases between the germline ends. The CDR3 is 13 residues long. CDR1 is DFQATT and CDR2 is SNEGSKA in the germline V gene (reference sequence). Time point reported: sample taken at primary tumor resection. The sequenced material consisted of unsorted whole RNA from tumor, nontumor lung or frozen PBMC. Every TCR cDNA molecule carried a tag that served as a unique molecular identifier. TCRdb called the 5' RACE reads again in MiXCR, with one record for every CDR3 protein. Of 85,000 to 100,000 distinct CDR3 sequences listed, approximately 12% are singletons.

The sequence was obtained from a male donor with early-stage non-small cell lung cancer. The chain employs TRBV20-1 and TRBJ1-1; maybe TRBD1 (5 bases). The starting material was PBMCs, obtained at surgery. The CDR3 sequence is CSARGGVGTEAFF. As DNA, the CDR3 is TGCAGTGCTAGAGGAGGGGTTGGGACTGAAGCTTTCTTT.